What follows are 27 T cell receptor beta chains derived from one specimen sequenced in a study of CD8 T cells in ankylosing spondylitis. TCRdb independently ran MiXCR on the 5' RACE reads; one entry per CDR3 protein. The sample has fewer than 350,000 distinct CDR3 sequences, under 14% seen once. Sequenced input: blood, either unsorted or a sorted T cell fraction (not recorded which). Receptors originate from a female donor with ankylosing spondylitis or in good health (not recorded which).

This clonotype was seen only a few times. The V gene is TRBV20-1, the J gene TRBJ2-1, with D maybe TRBD2 (5 bases). V lost 5 bases and J lost 9, with 17 bases in between. Per the germline V gene, CDR1 is DFQATT and CDR2 is SNEGSKA (reference sequence). This CDR3 spans 13 amino acids. CDR3 DNA: TGCAGTGCTCCTCCGGGCCCGCGGGCTGAGCAGTTCTTC. Its protein product is CSAPPGPRAEQFF.

V is TRBV14 and J is TRBJ2-7; TRBD1 matches 7 bases. The CDR3 has 15 amino acids. Germline assignment: CDR1 SGHDN and CDR2 FVKESK. J was trimmed by 1 base and V by 1 base; bases with no gene match: 4. CDR3 bases: TGTGCCAGCAGCCAAGGACAGGGATATTCCTACGAGCAGTACTTC. Amino acids: CASSQGQGYSYEQYF.

This clonotype has only a few counts. This chain joins TRBV28 and TRBJ2-7; 7 bases fit TRBD1. This CDR3 has 15 amino acids. V shed 5 bases, J shed 3 bases, and the junction held 10 bases outside the gene matches. Germline V CDR1 and CDR2: MDHEN, SYDVKM. CDR3 protein: CASSAPGQSRYEQYF. The CDR3 bases are TGTGCCAGCAGTGCCCCGGGACAGTCGCGCTACGAGCAGTACTTC.

This clonotype was counted many times. The chain recombines TRBV12-3 or TRBV12-4 with TRBJ1-1; D is unresolved. The CDR3 has 14 amino acids. Trimming shortened V by 6 bases and J by 1 base, and 12 bases separated the two germline ends. CDR3 nucleotides: TGTGCCAGCAGGCCCGGGCGGGGGAACACTGAAGCTTTCTTT. Its protein is CASRPGRGNTEAFF.

The J gene is TRBJ1-1, the V gene TRBV15, with D tentatively TRBD1 (6 bases). CDR1 is LNHNV, CDR2 YYDKDF, per germline (reference sequence). Trimming left V 2 bases short and J 3 bases short, with 16 bases between. The CDR3 has 16 amino acids. CDR3 sequence (DNA): TGTGCCACCAGCAGAAACATGACAGGCGTGGACACTGAAGCTTTCTTT. This translates into CATSRNMTGVDTEAFF.

This clonotype was found a few times. This chain uses TRBV14 with TRBJ1-6, with 7 positions matching TRBD1. The CDR3 has 16 residues. Trimming cost V 4 bases and J 6 bases; bases outside gene matches: 9. Germline V lookup: CDR1 SGHDN, CDR2 FVKESK. CDR3 in DNA: TGTGCCAGCAGCCTTCGACAGGGATCGGCTAATTCACCCCTCCACTTT. It encodes CASSLRQGSANSPLHF.

The table lists this clonotype with a few counts. The chain joins TRBV11-2 to TRBJ2-2; D may be TRBD1 or TRBD2 (5 bases each). V was pared by 5 bases and J by 7 bases, with 20 bases between. Germline CDR1 reads SGHAT; CDR2 reads FQNNGV. The CDR3 loop spans 16 amino acids. The CDR3: CASSVGTDLWGGELFF. CDR3 coding DNA: TGTGCCAGCAGCGTCGGGACGGACCTATGGGGCGGGGAGCTGTTTTTT.

This clonotype was recorded only once. J is TRBJ2-3 and V is TRBV7-2, with a weak D call TRBD1 (7 bases). Trimming shortened V by 5 bases and J by 2 bases, and 17 bases separated the two germline ends. From germline, CDR1 is SGHTA and CDR2 FQGNSA. This CDR3 spans 16 amino acids. Written as DNA, the CDR3 is TGTGCCAGCAGCACCCAGACAGGGCGGGACACAGATACGCAGTATTTT. Translating gives CASSTQTGRDTDTQYF.

This clonotype was observed many times. The J gene is TRBJ2-5, the V gene TRBV20-1, with a possible D match to TRBD2 (6 bases). V lost 6 bases to trimming and J lost 4 bases, with 18 bases between them. The germline V gene encodes CDR1 DFQATT and CDR2 SNEGSKA (reference sequence). The CDR3 is 14 residues long. The CDR3 bases are TGCAGTGCGCCCCCGACGGGGGAGTTAGAGACCCAGTACTTC. It translates to CSAPPTGELETQYF.

This clonotype was counted ten times or more. This rearrangement joins TRBV20-1 to TRBJ2-2; no clear D gene. CDR1 and CDR2 (germline): DFQATT, SNEGSKA (reference sequence). V shed 5 bases and J shed 0 bases, with 16 bases lying between them. This CDR3 region has 16 residues. The CDR3 DNA follows: TGCAGTGCTTCCAAAGGTGGCGGAGCGAACACCGGGGAGCTGTTTTTT. Its translation: CSASKGGGANTGELFF.

This clonotype was observed a few times. The J gene is TRBJ2-7, the V gene TRBV6-1; possibly TRBD1 or TRBD2 for D (5 bases each). The CDR3 has 16 residues. V was clipped by 8 bases and J by 3 bases, with 23 bases between them. The germline CDR1 and CDR2 sequences are MNHNS and SASEGT. The DNA for the CDR3 is TGTGCCAGCTCTGGCCTTGGGGCGGGCGGAGACTACGAGCAGTACTTC. Residues: CASSGLGAGGDYEQYF.

The chain links TRBV7-9 to TRBJ2-7; 12 nucleotides match TRBD2. V shed 5 bases, J shed 1 base, and the junction held 9 bases outside the gene matches. The CDR3 spans 17 residues. Germline CDR1 and CDR2: SEHNR and FQNEAQ (reference sequence). In DNA form, the CDR3 reads TGTGCCAGCAGCATCCTAGCGGGAGGGCCTCATTCCTACGAGCAGTACTTC. Translating it yields CASSILAGGPHSYEQYF.

The chain is built from TRBV5-1 and TRBJ2-1; D is unclear. The germline gives CDR1 SGHRS, CDR2 YFSETQ. This CDR3 comprises 15 residues. Trimming removed 1 base from V and 3 bases from J, with 11 bases in between. In nucleotides, the CDR3 is TGCGCCAGCAGCTTGACTGTCAGTAACTACAATGAGCAGTTCTTC. Translation: CASSLTVSNYNEQFF.

This clonotype was seen once. The junction and the germline gene differ at one end; a read error may be behind it. This chain uses TRBV9 with TRBJ2-2; 10 nucleotides agree with TRBD1. Germline V lookup: CDR1 SGDLS, CDR2 YYNGEE. The CDR3 consists of 14 residues. CDR3 coding DNA: TGTGCCAGCCTCCGGGGACAGGGGTCGGGGGAGCCGTTTTTT. Amino acids: CASLRGQGSGEPFF.

This clonotype was counted ten times or more. The chain carries TRBV5-1 and TRBJ2-7; 7 positions match TRBD1. The V gene end was trimmed by 4 bases and the J gene end by 3 bases; junction bases not matched to a gene: 1. CDR3 size: 12 residues. Germline loops: CDR1 SGHRS, CDR2 YFSETQ. The CDR3 region has the DNA TGCGCCAGCAGCGGGGACAGCTACGAGCAGTACTTC. Translating it yields CASSGDSYEQYF.

This clonotype has ten or more counts. This chain joins TRBV5-1 and TRBJ2-7; TRBD2 matches 8 bases. This CDR3 contains 15 residues. Germline lookup yields CDR1 SGHRS and CDR2 YFSETQ. J gave up 2 bases and V 4 bases, and 8 bases lay outside the gene matches. This CDR3 is CASSLHSGRPYEQYF. Here the CDR3 DNA reads TGCGCCAGCAGCCTTCACAGCGGGAGACCCTACGAGCAGTACTTC.

The V gene is TRBV12-3 or TRBV12-4, the J gene TRBJ2-7; 8 bases map to TRBD2. V was pared by 3 bases and J by 3 bases, with 7 bases of the junction left unmatched. This CDR3 comprises 15 residues. The chain's CDR3 is CASSFSGDGSYEQYF. The CDR3, as DNA: TGTGCCAGCAGTTTTAGCGGGGACGGGAGCTACGAGCAGTACTTC.

V and J are TRBV6-2 or TRBV6-3 and TRBJ2-3, with a possible D match to TRBD1 (5 bases). The CDR3 is 14 residues long. Deletions cut 8 bases from V and 3 bases from J, with 15 bases between. Germline V lookup: CDR1 MNHEY, CDR2 SVGEGT. The CDR3, as DNA: TGTGCCAGCCAGGCAGGACATGCTACAGATACGCAGTATTTT. Translating it yields CASQAGHATDTQYF.

J is TRBJ1-2 and V is TRBV6-1; tentatively, D is TRBD1 (6 bases). Trimming stripped 6 bases from V and 6 bases from J, with 14 bases between. CDR3 size: 13 residues. Germline CDR1 reads MNHNS; CDR2 reads SASEGT. The CDR3 region is CASRSQGWDGYTF. As DNA, the CDR3 is TGTGCCAGCAGATCACAGGGCTGGGATGGCTACACCTTC.

This clonotype was seen ten or more times. The V call is TRBV5-1, the J call TRBJ1-6; weak D call: TRBD1 (6 bases). The length of the CDR3 is 14 residues. Per the germline V gene, CDR1 is SGHRS and CDR2 is YFSETQ. V gave up 0 bases and J gave up 9 bases, with 10 bases separating them. The CDR3 DNA follows: TGCGCCAGCAGCTTGGGAGGCAGGGGTTCACCCCTCCACTTT. It translates to CASSLGGRGSPLHF.

This clonotype was detected ten times or more. The J gene is TRBJ1-2, the V gene TRBV5-1, with TRBD1 matching 8 bases. After removal of 4 bases from V and 5 bases from J, the junction contained 7 bases not matched to a gene. Germline V gene sequence: CDR1 SGHRS, CDR2 YFSETQ. The CDR3 runs to 14 residues. This CDR3 is CASSPDRVIYGYTF. The CDR3 DNA is TGCGCCAGCAGCCCGGACAGGGTAATTTATGGCTACACCTTC.

The table lists this clonotype with many counts. The rearrangement joins TRBV29-1 to TRBJ2-2; D is unclear. The length of the CDR3 is 11 residues. Trimming cost V 4 bases and J 4 bases, with 4 bases left between them. CDR1 is SQVTM and CDR2 is ANQGSEA in the germline V gene. CDR3 amino acids: CSVGATGELFF. The CDR3 nucleotides read TGCAGCGTTGGCGCCACCGGGGAGCTGTTTTTT.

This clonotype has ten or more counts. This rearrangement joins TRBV5-6 to TRBJ2-5; the D gene is possibly TRBD1 (6 bases). The V and J ends lost 4 bases and 4 bases respectively, with 23 bases between them. The CDR3 runs to 17 residues. CDR1 is SGHDT, CDR2 YYEEEE, per germline. Written as DNA, the CDR3 is TGTGCCAGCAGCCCACTTCTTTCCCTGACAGGCGTAGAGACCCAGTACTTC. It is translated as CASSPLLSLTGVETQYF.

This clonotype was detected many times. The chain links TRBV7-3 to TRBJ2-2; D unresolved. The CDR3 is made up of 13 amino acids. Germline V gene lookup returns CDR1 SGHTA and CDR2 FQGTGA. Trimming removed 4 bases at V and 5 bases at J, with 8 bases between. The CDR3 nucleotides are TGTGCCAGCAGCTCCACAGCTACCGGGGAGCTGTTTTTT. It is translated as CASSSTATGELFF.

This clonotype was observed many times. V gene TRBV5-1 combines with J gene TRBJ2-5; D uncertain. The CDR3 spans 16 residues. Germline lookup yields CDR1 SGHRS and CDR2 YFSETQ. V lost 2 bases, J lost 3 bases, and 17 bases lay in between. In DNA, the CDR3 is TGCGCCAGCAGCTTCAGGCGCTTGACTGATGAAGAGACCCAGTACTTC. Its translation: CASSFRRLTDEETQYF.

The V gene is TRBV5-1, the J gene TRBJ2-2; D is unresolved. The CDR3 runs 15 residues. CDR1 is SGHRS, CDR2 YFSETQ, per germline. Trimming removed 4 bases at V and 0 bases at J, with 10 bases between. CDR3 sequence (DNA): TGCGCCAGCAGCGCTACAAGCGCGAACACCGGGGAGCTGTTTTTT. Protein: CASSATSANTGELFF.

This clonotype has a count of ten or more. The chain carries TRBV28 and TRBJ2-7, with D perhaps matching TRBD2 (5 bases). CDR3 length: 12 amino acids. Germline loops: CDR1 MDHEN, CDR2 SYDVKM. Trimming took 8 bases from V and 4 from J, leaving 12 bases between them. This CDR3 is CASGSIQYEQYF. CDR3 bases: TGTGCCAGCGGGAGTATCCAATACGAGCAGTACTTC.